A selection of T cell receptor beta chains follows, all from one sample in a study of T cell changes during pregnancy in multiple sclerosis. Data came from immunoSEQ multiplex PCR; TCRdb stores just in-frame clones and leaves some out. The sample includes 55,000 to 65,000 clones, around 89% of them seen just once. This material consisted of peripheral blood, taken in the first trimester of pregnancy. The receptor source for this set is a female donor in good health, enrolled as a control in a pregnancy study. Both conserved end residues are part of each CDR3. The order of the fields is D gene, clone size, V gene, J gene, CDR3 DNA, CDR3 protein. A D gene is named only where the DNA matches it firmly. Size tells how often a clone was seen (once, few, many) or the class of an expanded clone, and some rows leave it out.

D: TRBD1
size: .
V: TRBV7-2
J: TRBJ2-3
DNA: TGTGCCAGCAGCTTAGAGGGGGCCGCGCAGTATTTT
CDR3: CASSLEGAAQYF

D: TRBD1
size: .
V: TRBV12-5
J: TRBJ2-3
DNA: TGTGCTAGCACGACAGGGAAGTACGATACGCAGTATTTT
CDR3: CASTTGKYDTQYF

D: TRBD1
size: .
V: TRBV6-5
J: TRBJ1-3
DNA: TGTGCCAGCAGTTCCACAGGGGGCGGAAACACCATATATTTT
CDR3: CASSSTGGGNTIYF

D: TRBD1
size: .
V: TRBV9
J: TRBJ1-1
DNA: TGTGCCAGCAGCGTAGCAGGGACAGGGGATGAAGCTTTCTTT
CDR3: CASSVAGTGDEAFF

D: .
size: .
V: TRBV6-1
J: TRBJ2-1
DNA: TGTGCCAGCAGCGTACAGGTTGGCTCCTACAATGAGCAGTTCTTC
CDR3: CASSVQVGSYNEQFF

D: .
size: once
V: TRBV4-3
J: TRBJ2-2
DNA: TGCGCCAGCAGCCTAACCTGGACAGCGAACACCGGGGAGCTGTTTTTT
CDR3: CASSLTWTANTGELFF

D: TRBD2
size: few
V: TRBV29-1
J: TRBJ2-1
DNA: TGCAGCGTGACGGGGGCTAGCGGGGGTTACTCCTACAATGAGCAGTTCTTC
CDR3: CSVTGASGGYSYNEQFF

D: .
size: .
V: TRBV7-2
J: TRBJ2-7
DNA: TGTGCCAGCAGCTCACGGGGGAACTCCTACGAGCAGTACTTC
CDR3: CASSSRGNSYEQYF

D: TRBD1
size: .
V: TRBV27
J: TRBJ1-6
DNA: TGTGCCAGCAGTTCACCGGGACAGGGGAATTCACCCCTCCACTTT
CDR3: CASSSPGQGNSPLHF

D: .
size: .
V: TRBV30
J: TRBJ1-5
DNA: TGTGCCTGGAGTGTCTTAGGGGCCGGTCAGCCCCAGCATTTT
CDR3: CAWSVLGAGQPQHF

D: TRBD1
size: .
V: TRBV4-3
J: TRBJ1-2
DNA: TGCGCCAGCAGCCAGGACAGGGCCCGCTCCCCCGGCTACACCTTC
CDR3: CASSQDRARSPGYTF

D: TRBD1
size: .
V: TRBV7-2
J: TRBJ1-1
DNA: TGTGCCAGCAGCTACGGACAGGTTAACACTGAAGCTTTCTTT
CDR3: CASSYGQVNTEAFF

D: .
size: .
V: TRBV25-1
J: TRBJ2-3
DNA: TGTGCCAGCAGTGATGTGGGCCGCACAGATACGCAGTATTTT
CDR3: CASSDVGRTDTQYF

D: TRBD1
size: .
V: TRBV2
J: TRBJ1-5
DNA: TGTGCCAGCAGTGAAGGACAGGGAGGTAGGCCCCAGCATTTT
CDR3: CASSEGQGGRPQHF

D: TRBD2
size: .
V: TRBV5-1
J: TRBJ2-3
DNA: TGCGCCAGCAGCATCGGACTAGCGGGGCCTAGCACAGATACGCAGTATTTT
CDR3: CASSIGLAGPSTDTQYF

D: TRBD1
size: .
V: TRBV15
J: TRBJ2-7
DNA: TGTGCCACGAGCGACAGGGTCAAACCCTACGAGCAGTACTTC
CDR3: CATSDRVKPYEQYF

D: .
size: .
V: TRBV19
J: TRBJ1-2
DNA: TGTGCCAGTAGCCACCCGCCCAGGCCGGACTATGGCTACACCTTC
CDR3: CASSHPPRPDYGYTF

D: TRBD2
size: .
V: TRBV27
J: TRBJ2-1
DNA: TGTGCCAGCATGGGGACTAGCCTTCCTTTCTACAATGAGCAGTTCTTC
CDR3: CASMGTSLPFYNEQFF

D: .
size: .
V: TRBV7-8
J: TRBJ1-4
DNA: TGTGCCAGCAGCCCCCCCGCGGATGAAAAACTGTTTTTT
CDR3: CASSPPADEKLFF

D: TRBD1
size: .
V: TRBV11-3
J: TRBJ2-3
DNA: TGTGCCAGCAGCTTAGTTGGAGTGACAGGGGGTTCAGATACGCAGTATTTT
CDR3: CASSLVGVTGGSDTQYF

D: TRBD1
size: .
V: TRBV5-1
J: TRBJ2-2
DNA: TGCGCCAGCAGCGAAACAGGACAGGGGAACACCGGGGAGCTGTTTTTT
CDR3: CASSETGQGNTGELFF

D: TRBD1
size: .
V: TRBV6-1
J: TRBJ1-2
DNA: TGTGCCAGCAGTGTAGAAGGACAGGCGTTCTATGGCTACACCTTC
CDR3: CASSVEGQAFYGYTF

D: .
size: .
V: TRBV6-6
J: TRBJ1-2
DNA: TGTGCCAGCAGTTACAGTAATCAACAGGGCTATGGCTACACCTTC
CDR3: CASSYSNQQGYGYTF

D: .
size: .
V: TRBV6-6
J: TRBJ2-2
DNA: TGTGCCAGCAGCCCCATACCACCAGACACCGGGGAGCTGTTTTTT
CDR3: CASSPIPPDTGELFF